These 28 T cell receptor beta chains originate from one sample sequenced in a study of T cells in Graves' hyperthyroidism and ophthalmopathy. Regions amplified from RNA transcripts were the TCR beta CDR3 regions. The TCR CDR3 first-round RT-PCR relied on the HTBI primer set. TCRdb analysed the multiplex PCR reads with MiXCR anew, one entry per CDR3 protein. Among 350,000 to 450,000 distinct CDR3 sequences listed, over 11% were seen once. Sequencing was done on a sample of blood. These receptors were taken from a woman aged 55-69 years with Graves' hyperthyroidism.

This clonotype was seen only a few times. The chain links TRBV19 to TRBJ2-3, with TRBD2 matching 10 bases. Germline CDR1 reads LNHDA; CDR2 reads SQIVND (reference sequence). J was trimmed by 2 bases and V by 2 bases; bases with no gene match: 1. There are 15 residues in the CDR3. The CDR3 nucleotides read TGTGCCAGTAGTATAACTAGCGGGACCACAGATACGCAGTATTTT. This translates into CASSITSGTTDTQYF.

The V and J genes are TRBV19 and TRBJ2-7; D remains unclear. The CDR3 totals 15 residues. CDR1 LNHDA and CDR2 SQIVND come from the germline V gene (reference sequence). V was clipped by 4 bases and J by 0 bases, with 13 bases between them. CDR3 sequence reads: CASSTRTAISYEQYF. The CDR3 region has the DNA TGTGCCAGTAGTACGCGGACGGCTATCTCCTACGAGCAGTACTTC.

This clonotype was recorded at least ten times. The chain couples TRBV11-2 to TRBJ1-3, with D possibly matching TRBD1 (6 bases). The V gene's germline CDR1 is SGHAT and CDR2 FQNNGV. The germline V and J ends were trimmed by 6 bases and 0 bases, with 12 bases remaining between them. The CDR3 is 15 amino acids. The CDR3 sequence is CASRQGSNSGNTIYF. CDR3 coding DNA: TGTGCCAGCAGGCAGGGGTCCAACTCTGGAAACACCATATATTTT.

This clonotype was observed a few times. J is TRBJ1-2 and V is TRBV5-4, with no clear D. The ends were cut back, 3 bases at V and 8 bases at J, with 11 bases in the middle. Germline V CDR1 and CDR2: SGHNT, YYREEE (reference sequence). The CDR3 length is 12 residues. Here the CDR3 DNA reads TGTGCCAGCAGCTCGCCAGGAAGGGGCTACACCTTC. Encoded protein: CASSSPGRGYTF. The variable domain in full, with the rest retrieved from reference TRBV5-4 and TRBJ1-2, is ETGVTQSPTHLIKTRGQQVTLRCSSQSGHNTVSWYQQALGQGPQFIFQYYREEENGRGNFPPRFSGLQFPNYSSELNVNALELDDSALYLCASSSPGRGYTFGSGTRLTVV.

This clonotype was seen more than once but under ten times. The chain is built from TRBV7-9 and TRBJ2-2, with 11 positions matching TRBD2. V gave up 1 base and J gave up 5 bases; unmatched junction bases: 3. CDR3 length: 16 residues. The germline CDR1 and CDR2 sequences are SEHNR and FQNEAQ (reference sequence). CDR3 in amino acids: CASSLGLAGGTGELFF. In DNA, the CDR3 is TGTGCCAGCAGCTTAGGCCTAGCGGGAGGTACCGGGGAGCTGTTTTTT.

This clonotype was detected ten times or more. The chain is built from TRBV2 and TRBJ2-1; 10 bases fit TRBD2. The germline CDR1 and CDR2 sequences are SNHLY and FYNNEI. This CDR3 region has 16 residues. J lost 4 bases, V lost 11 bases, and 14 bases had no gene match. The CDR3 DNA reads TGTGCCGCGGGTAGCGGGAGGCCGCCAGTATACAATGAGCAGTTCTTC. This sequence encodes CAAGSGRPPVYNEQFF.

There are a few counts of this clonotype. The genes are TRBV30 and TRBJ2-1; D ambiguous. V was pared by 2 bases and J by 0 bases, with 11 bases between. Germline CDR1 and CDR2: GTSNPN and SVGIG (reference sequence). The CDR3 spans 15 residues. In nucleotides, the CDR3 is TGTGCCTGGAGTTCTCGGCGGAGCTCCTACAATGAGCAGTTCTTC. Encoded protein: CAWSSRRSSYNEQFF.

Many counts were recorded for this clonotype. This chain connects TRBV7-9 to TRBJ2-1; no definite D call. Looked up from germline, CDR1 is SEHNR and CDR2 is FQNEAQ (reference sequence). The CDR3 sequence is 14 residues long. V was clipped by 7 bases and J by 5 bases, with 15 bases between them. The CDR3 protein is CASTSMAGNNEQFF. The CDR3 DNA reads as TGTGCCAGCACCTCCATGGCTGGTAACAATGAGCAGTTCTTC.

This clonotype was counted only a few times. A much larger clone lies one base from this, so it may be a read error. This rearrangement joins TRBV30 to TRBJ2-7, with D tentatively TRBD1 (5 bases). The CDR3 consists of 11 residues. Looked up from germline, CDR1 is GTSNPN and CDR2 is SVGIG (reference sequence). CDR3 nucleotides: TGTCCCTGGGCGACAGTAGCCGAGCAGTACTTC. Protein: CPWATVAEQYF. The variable domain in full, completed from reference TRBV30 and TRBJ2-7, reads SQTIHQWPATLVQPVGSPLSLECTVEGTSNPNLYWYRQAAGRGLQLLFYSVGIGQISSEVPQNLSASRPQDRQFILSSKKLLLSDSGFYLCPWATVAEQYFGPGTRLTVT.

There are many counts of this clonotype. The chain recombines TRBV24-1 with TRBJ2-3; tentatively, D is TRBD2 (7 bases). The CDR3 is made up of 16 amino acids. Between the trimmed V and J ends, which lost 0 bases and 4 bases, there was a span of 13 bases. Germline V lookup: CDR1 KGHDR, CDR2 SFDVKD. The DNA of the CDR3 is TGTGCCACCAGTGATTTGCGGGGGGCGGATGCAGATACGCAGTATTTT. This encodes CATSDLRGADADTQYF.

The CDR3 DNA sequence: TGTGCTAGTGGTTTGACCCGGAGGTACGAGCAGTACTTC. Translated: CASGLTRRYEQYF. The chain links TRBV12-5 to TRBJ2-7, with D maybe TRBD2 (5 bases). The CDR3 sequence is 13 residues long. The germline gives CDR1 LGHNT, CDR2 FRNRAP. Trimming took off 2 bases at V and 4 bases at J, with 9 bases between the two ends.

Many counts were recorded for this clonotype. The genes are TRBV28 and TRBJ1-5; 9 positions match TRBD1. Germline CDR1 MDHEN, CDR2 SYDVKM. CDR3 size: 13 residues. Trimming removed 4 bases from V and 6 bases from J; junction bases left unmatched: 1. The CDR3 DNA sequence: TGTGCCAGCAGTTCGACAGGGGGTCAGCCCCAGCATTTT. It specifies CASSSTGGQPQHF.

This clonotype turned up a few times. The rearrangement uses TRBV7-9 and TRBJ1-3; 8 nucleotides align to TRBD1. The V gene end was trimmed by 1 base and the J gene end by 4 bases; junction bases not matched to a gene: 6. From germline, CDR1 is SEHNR and CDR2 FQNEAQ (reference sequence). The CDR3 sequence is 16 residues long. CDR3 nucleotides: TGTGCCAGCAGCTTAGGGCAGGGGGCGTACGGAAACACCATATATTTT. It specifies CASSLGQGAYGNTIYF.

By share, this clonotype counts as medium-sized (0.01 to 0.1%). This chain joins TRBV28 and TRBJ2-7; tentative D call: TRBD1 (5 bases). The CDR3 totals 15 residues. V was clipped by 3 bases and J by 2 bases, with 14 bases between them. CDR1 and CDR2 (germline): MDHEN, SYDVKM. CDR3 DNA sequence: TGTGCCAGCAGTTTTCAGGGCGTAGGAACCTACGAGCAGTACTTC. Protein: CASSFQGVGTYEQYF.

This clonotype was counted ten times or more. V and J are TRBV6-1 and TRBJ1-2; D is undetermined. The CDR3 is made up of 17 amino acids. Germline CDR1 is MNHNS and CDR2 is SASEGT. The V and J ends lost 5 bases and 2 bases respectively, with 21 bases between them. The CDR3 reads CASSSARSPLDNYGYTF. The CDR3 DNA follows: TGTGCCAGCAGTTCGGCCAGGAGTCCGTTGGACAACTATGGCTACACCTTC.

This clonotype was recorded many times. The chain uses TRBV3-1 and TRBJ1-5; no clear D gene. Germline CDR1 reads LGHDT; CDR2 reads YNNKEL (reference sequence). Trimming cost V 0 bases and J 7 bases, with 7 bases left between them. This CDR3 region has 13 residues. DNA of the CDR3: TGTGCCAGCAGCCAAGATTTTGAGCAGCCCCAGCATTTT. Translation: CASSQDFEQPQHF.

The rearrangement links TRBV20-1 to TRBJ2-4; D remains unclear. The germline V gene has CDR1 DFQATT and CDR2 SNEGSKA (reference sequence). V lost 6 bases and J 0 bases, leaving 18 bases between the germline ends. The CDR3 extends over 16 amino acids. CDR3 residues: CSAPPRTELAKNIQYF. CDR3 DNA sequence: TGCAGTGCCCCCCCCAGGACGGAATTAGCCAAAAACATTCAGTACTTC.

The chain couples TRBV7-9 to TRBJ2-1; D unclear. V lost 1 base, J lost 1 base, and 11 bases lay in between. This CDR3 contains 16 residues. CDR1 and CDR2 from the germline V gene are SEHNR and FQNEAQ (reference sequence). The CDR3 loop is CASSLVYDLSYNEQFF. CDR3 bases: TGTGCCAGCAGCTTAGTTTACGATCTTTCCTACAATGAGCAGTTCTTC.

Only a few counts were recorded for this clonotype. The V call is TRBV20-1, the J call TRBJ2-1; the match to TRBD2 covers 14 bases. This CDR3 comprises 17 residues. The V and J ends lost 3 bases and 2 bases, in that order; junction bases with no gene match: 6. CDR1 DFQATT and CDR2 SNEGSKA come from the germline V gene (reference sequence). CDR3 residues: CSASGTSGSLTYNEQFF. Written as DNA, the CDR3 is TGCAGTGCTAGTGGGACTAGCGGGAGCCTAACCTACAATGAGCAGTTCTTC.

As concerns this clonotype: This may come from a read error, since a much larger clone is one base off. The chain recombines TRBV30 with TRBJ1-3; D is possibly TRBD1 (6 bases). Trimming took 3 bases from V and 8 from J, leaving 14 bases between them. This CDR3 is 13 amino acids long. Germline V gene lookup returns CDR1 GTSNPN and CDR2 SVGIG (reference sequence). CDR3 in DNA: TGTGCCTGGAGCGACCTAGGGGGAGACACCATATATTTT. Encoded protein: CAWSDLGGDTIYF. The whole variable domain, remainder taken from reference TRBV30 and TRBJ1-3, is SQTIHQWPATLVQPVGSPLSLECTVEGTSNPNLYWYRQAAGRGLQLLFYSVGIGQISSEVPQNLSASRPQDRQFILSSKKLLLSDSGFYLCAWSDLGGDTIYFGEGSWLTVV.

This clonotype has a count of ten or more. The genes are TRBV11-3 and TRBJ2-1, with a tentative D call TRBD2 (6 bases). V was clipped by 2 bases and J by 4 bases, with 12 bases between them. There are 15 residues in the CDR3. Germline CDR1 and CDR2: SGHNT and YENEEA. This CDR3 reads CASSLRGTVYNEQFF. In DNA form, the CDR3 reads TGTGCCAGCAGCTTAAGAGGGACTGTATACAATGAGCAGTTCTTC.

V gene TRBV30 combines with J gene TRBJ1-6, with 7 bases lining up with TRBD1. CDR3 size: 15 residues. V trimming: 1 base; J trimming: 11 bases; junction bases outside the gene matches: 11. Germline V gene sequence: CDR1 GTSNPN, CDR2 SVGIG (reference sequence). The CDR3 sequence: CAWSAPGQTLAPLHF. The CDR3 bases are TGTGCCTGGAGTGCCCCGGGACAGACTTTGGCACCCCTCCACTTT. Complete variable domain (other parts from reference TRBV30 and TRBJ1-6): SQTIHQWPATLVQPVGSPLSLECTVEGTSNPNLYWYRQAAGRGLQLLFYSVGIGQISSEVPQNLSASRPQDRQFILSSKKLLLSDSGFYLCAWSAPGQTLAPLHFGNGTRLTVT.

This chain connects TRBV28 to TRBJ2-2, with D perhaps matching TRBD1 (6 bases). In germline, CDR1 is MDHEN, CDR2 SYDVKM. V lost 5 bases and J 4 bases, leaving 17 bases between the germline ends. This CDR3 is built from 16 residues. The CDR3 region has the DNA TGTGCCAGCAGTCCGCCCCTAAACAGGGTCACCGGGGAGCTGTTTTTT. As protein: CASSPPLNRVTGELFF.

In this sample, this clonotype turned up many times. The rearrangement joins TRBV20-1 to TRBJ1-1, with a tentative D call TRBD1 (5 bases). Germline lookup yields CDR1 DFQATT and CDR2 SNEGSKA (reference sequence). Deletions cut 2 bases from V and 5 bases from J, with 21 bases between. CDR3 length: 16 amino acids. The CDR3, as DNA: TGCAGTGCTAGACCCTACTCTGGCGGGGGGGGTACTGAAGCTTTCTTT. Its protein is CSARPYSGGGGTEAFF.

This chain uses TRBV4-2 with TRBJ1-5; 7 positions match TRBD1. Germline V gene data show CDR1 as LGHNA and CDR2 as YNFKEQ. The CDR3 has 14 amino acids. The trim removed 4 bases at V and 3 bases at J, leaving 3 bases unmatched. The CDR3 sequence is CASSPTGDNQPQHF. In nucleotides, the CDR3 is TGTGCCAGCAGCCCCACAGGGGACAATCAGCCCCAGCATTTT.

In its sample, this clonotype was seen many times. The chain employs TRBV5-1 and TRBJ2-1; D possibly corresponds to TRBD2 (6 bases). Trimming stripped 1 base from V and 0 bases from J, with 8 bases between. Germline CDR1 and CDR2: SGHRS and YFSETQ. CDR3 length equals 15 residues. The chain's CDR3 is CASSLQTSSYNEQFF. The DNA of the CDR3 is TGCGCCAGCAGCTTGCAGACTAGCTCCTACAATGAGCAGTTCTTC.

This clonotype was seen at least ten times. The chain uses TRBV11-3 and TRBJ2-3, with D perhaps being TRBD1 or TRBD2 (5 bases each). The CDR3 covers 11 residues. Germline V lookup: CDR1 SGHNT, CDR2 YENEEA. Deletions cut 3 bases from V and 8 bases from J, with 6 bases between. The CDR3 nucleotides are TGTGCCAGCAGCTTGAGGGGTACGCAGTATTTT. It yields the protein CASSLRGTQYF.

This clonotype was detected a few times. V gene TRBV12-3 or TRBV12-4 combines with J gene TRBJ1-1; D is possibly TRBD1 (6 bases). The CDR3 totals 16 residues. The V gene lost 0 bases and the J gene lost 0 bases, with 11 bases spanning the gap. For the CDR3, the DNA is TGTGCCAGCAGTTTAGCGGGGGGGCTGTTGAACACTGAAGCTTTCTTT. It specifies CASSLAGGLLNTEAFF.